The 15 T cell receptor beta chains below all came from one sample that was sequenced in a study of CD8+ T cells in alopecia areata. Extraction of RNA preceded its reverse transcription into cDNA, which served as the sequencing template. Using immunoSEQ multiplex PCR, the repertoire was profiled, and TCRdb retains in-frame clones only, with some absent. The data hold some 130,000 clones, with roughly 61% observed a single time. The specimen comprised CD4+ T cells sorted from blood, sampled at week 0. The receptors here all came from a human donor with alopecia areata.

This clone showed up just a few times. CDR3 DNA: TGTGCCAGCAGCGGATCCGGGACGTTAGAGCAGTACTTC. It codes for CASSGSGTLEQYF. The chain employs TRBV5-6 and TRBJ2-7; TRBD1 or TRBD2 may be the D gene (5 bases each). Germline values: CDR1 SGHDT, CDR2 YYEEEE. The CDR3 covers 13 residues. Trimming pared 4 bases from V and 7 bases from J, leaving 15 bases between.

This clone was observed a handful of times. The chain has TRBV5-1 and TRBJ1-1; D perhaps matches TRBD1 (6 bases). The CDR3 has 15 amino acids. Germline loops: CDR1 SGHRS, CDR2 YFSETQ. V dropped 3 bases and J dropped 0 bases, with 12 bases sitting between them. CDR3 amino acids: CASSSLRGMNTEAFF. CDR3 DNA: TGCGCCAGCAGCTCCCTAAGGGGGATGAACACTGAAGCTTTCTTT.

The rearrangement uses TRBV4-3 and TRBJ2-7; the match to TRBD1 covers 7 bases. The CDR3 is 15 residues long. CDR1 LGHNA and CDR2 YSLEER come from the germline V gene. The V segment lost 0 bases and the J segment 4 bases; nucleotides outside the gene matches: 6. CDR3 amino acids: CASSQEGQSLYEQYF. CDR3 coding DNA: TGCGCCAGCAGCCAAGAGGGACAGAGTTTGTACGAGCAGTACTTC.

This rearrangement joins TRBV7-9 to TRBJ1-1; 8 nucleotides match TRBD1. After removal of 1 base from V and 2 bases from J, the junction contained 3 bases not matched to a gene. CDR1 SEHNR and CDR2 FQNEAQ come from the germline V gene (reference sequence). The CDR3 has 15 residues. As DNA, the CDR3 is TGTGCCAGCAGCTTAGATCAGGGGGCCAACACTGAAGCTTTCTTT. It encodes CASSLDQGANTEAFF.

This clone appeared many times. The CDR3 nucleotides read TGTGCCAGCAGCCCCAGGACAGGGGGGGGCACAGATACGCAGTATTTT. This codes for CASSPRTGGGTDTQYF. This chain uses TRBV7-2 with TRBJ2-3, with 10 bases identical to TRBD1. The CDR3 totals 16 residues. Germline CDR1 and CDR2: SGHTA and FQGNSA. With 5 bases clipped from V and 1 base from J, the junction kept 6 bases outside the gene matches.

The chain recombines TRBV30 with TRBJ2-6, with TRBD1 matching 8 bases. V shed 8 bases and J 13 bases; nucleotides not matched to a gene: 13. The CDR3 has 13 amino acids. The germline CDR1 and CDR2 sequences are GTSNPN and SVGIG (reference sequence). The CDR3 sequence is CARTGNLRGVLTF. In DNA, the CDR3 is TGTGCCCGGACAGGGAACCTTAGGGGGGTCCTGACTTTC.

This rearrangement joins TRBV4-1 to TRBJ1-6; D gene uncertain. Germline values: CDR1 MGHRA, CDR2 YSYEKL. Trimming left V 0 bases short and J 0 bases short, with 15 bases between. This CDR3 has 19 amino acids. The CDR3 region has the DNA TGCGCCAGCAGCCAAGATTGGGTAGGGCGAAGCTCCTATAATTCACCCCTCCACTTT. This sequence encodes CASSQDWVGRSSYNSPLHF.

This sequence joins TRBV7-6 and TRBJ2-7, with 9 nucleotides matching TRBD2. V dropped 5 bases and J dropped 2; count of bases not matched to a gene: 7. This CDR3 comprises 15 residues. Germline assignment: CDR1 SGHVS and CDR2 FNYEAQ. This CDR3 reads CASSPSGGQPYEQYF. The CDR3 coding sequence is TGTGCCAGCAGCCCAAGCGGGGGGCAGCCCTACGAGCAGTACTTC.

This clone was observed at least ten times. This chain joins TRBV5-4 and TRBJ2-1; TRBD1 or TRBD2 may be the D gene (5 bases each). CDR1 is SGHNT and CDR2 is YYREEE in the germline V gene (reference sequence). The CDR3 loop spans 13 amino acids. In DNA form, the CDR3 reads TGTAGTTTCGGGACGAGCTCCTACAATGAGCAGTTCTTC. Residues: CSFGTSSYNEQFF. The full variable domain, completed using reference TRBV5-4 and TRBJ2-1, is ETGVTQSPTHLIKTRGQQVTLRCSSQSGHNTVSWYQQALGQGPQFIFQYYREEENGRGNFPPRFSGLQFPNYSSELNVNALELDDSALYLCSFGTSSYNEQFFGPGTRLTVL.

This chain uses TRBV30 with TRBJ2-2; D not resolved. V dropped 0 bases and J dropped 5 bases, with 7 bases sitting between them. Germline CDR1 and CDR2: GTSNPN and SVGIG (reference sequence). There are 13 residues in the CDR3. CDR3 nucleotides: TGTGCCTGGAGTGTATGGGGAACCGGGGAGCTGTTTTTT. Translating gives CAWSVWGTGELFF.

The chain is built from TRBV6-5 and TRBJ2-1; possible D gene TRBD2, 7 bases. V lost 6 bases and J lost 3, with 9 bases in between. This CDR3 spans 13 amino acids. CDR1 and CDR2 (germline): MNHEY, SVGAGI. The CDR3 loop reads CASRGGGYNEQFF. CDR3 bases: TGTGCCAGCAGAGGGGGGGGCTACAATGAGCAGTTCTTC.

As to this clone: Additional DNA sequences in this sample encode the identical CDR3. This sequence joins TRBV5-1 and TRBJ2-5; perhaps TRBD2 as D (5 bases). Trimming cost V 0 bases and J 5 bases, with 8 bases left between them. Germline V lookup: CDR1 SGHRS, CDR2 YFSETQ. The CDR3 sequence is 13 residues long. The CDR3 DNA reads TGCGCCAGCAGCTTGGCCGGCGGGGAGACCCAGTACTTC. Residues: CASSLAGGETQYF.

Details on this clone: Other nucleotide sequences in the sample specify the same CDR3. V is TRBV29-1 and J is TRBJ1-5; possible D gene TRBD1, 5 bases. The CDR3 is 12 amino acids. The germline V gene has CDR1 SQVTM and CDR2 ANQGSEA. V was shortened by 3 bases and J by 4 bases, with 7 bases between the two germline ends. The chain's CDR3 is CSVEGENQPQHF. The CDR3, as DNA: TGCAGCGTTGAGGGGGAGAATCAGCCCCAGCATTTT.

J is TRBJ2-5 and V is TRBV4-2; TRBD1 matches at 7 bases. Germline values: CDR1 LGHNA, CDR2 YNFKEQ. V lost 2 bases, J lost 1 base, and 1 base stayed unmatched. The CDR3 consists of 14 residues. CDR3 region: CASSQWDSQETQYF. In nucleotides, the CDR3 is TGTGCCAGCAGCCAATGGGACAGCCAAGAGACCCAGTACTTC.

The chain joins TRBV4-1 to TRBJ1-2, with TRBD1 identical over 8 bases. The CDR3 runs to 15 residues. Germline-derived CDR1 and CDR2 are MGHRA and YSYEKL. Germline trimming cut 0 bases from V and 4 bases from J; bases unmatched to any gene: 4. The CDR3 reads CASSQDGQGTYGYTF. The CDR3 DNA sequence: TGCGCCAGCAGCCAAGATGGACAGGGCACCTATGGCTACACCTTC.